The sequence of this T cell receptor (beta chain) was determined in a study of blood T cell repertoires in COVID-19. Whole-study context: Samples of COVID-19 (acute and convalescent) were obtained from the United States, Italy and Spain.

How the authors handled the data: Reference gene primer amplification gave estimated nucleated cell counts. TCRdb's copy holds only in-frame clones and misses some; the assay was immunoSEQ multiplex PCR. That table is the source of V, J and clone size, and D and trimming were worked out from the DNA. The table has 470,000 or so clones, over 75% seen once; the top ten hold more than 3%. CDR1 is SGHNT, CDR2 YYREEE, per germline (reference sequence). V lost 3 bases to trimming and J lost 4 bases, with 10 bases between them. The CDR3 runs 13 residues. Material: peripheral blood. This chain uses TRBV5-4 with TRBJ1-2; D may be TRBD1 (5 bases). The clonotype comes from a human donor in a cohort sampled during active COVID-19. The CDR3 sequence is CASSYGTIYGYTF. The CDR3, as DNA: TGTGCCAGCAGCTACGGGACTATCTATGGCTACACCTTC.